These 32 T cell receptor beta chains were all obtained from the same sample, sequenced in a study of T cell changes during pregnancy in multiple sclerosis. Profiling relied on immunoSEQ multiplex PCR, and the TCRdb table lists in-frame clones only, not all of them. The table shows fewer than 140,000 clones, with roughly nine tenths occurring only once. The specimen comprised peripheral blood, sampled before pregnancy. The receptors stem from a female donor with multiple sclerosis, enrolled in a pregnancy study.

This chain joins TRBV5-6 and TRBJ2-1; unclear D gene. Germline V gives CDR1 SGHDT, CDR2 YYEEEE. The CDR3 is 15 residues long. Trimming took 0 bases from V and 0 from J, leaving 7 bases between them. CDR3 residues: CASSLGPSSYNEQFF. DNA of the CDR3: TGTGCCAGCAGCTTGGGACCTAGCTCCTACAATGAGCAGTTCTTC.

V gene TRBV25-1 combines with J gene TRBJ1-6; D call uncertain. This CDR3 has 15 amino acids. Germline V CDR1 and CDR2: MGHDK, SYGVNS. V was trimmed by 1 base and J by 7 bases, leaving 11 bases between them. Here the CDR3 reads CASSESEPLNSPLHF. The CDR3 region has the DNA TGTGCCAGCAGTGAATCGGAGCCCCTAAATTCACCCCTCCACTTT. The full variable domain, its missing parts supplied by reference TRBV25-1 and TRBJ1-6, is EADIYQTPRYLVIGTGKKITLECSQTMGHDKMYWYQQDPGMELHLIHYSYGVNSTEKGDLSSESTVSRIRTEHFPLTLESARPSHTSQYLCASSESEPLNSPLHFGNGTRLTVT.

The chain has TRBV7-8 and TRBJ2-3, with D hard to call. Trimming stripped 1 base from V and 4 bases from J, with 6 bases between. From germline, CDR1 is SGHVS and CDR2 FQNEAQ. The CDR3 totals 13 residues. DNA for the CDR3: TGTGCCAGCAGCTTAGTATCGGCAGATACGCAGTATTTT. Translation: CASSLVSADTQYF.

The chain employs TRBV7-9 and TRBJ2-1, with 8 bases identical to TRBD2. This CDR3 has 13 residues. Germline CDR1 SEHNR, CDR2 FQNEAQ (reference sequence). Unmatched junction bases numbered 8, after V lost 9 bases and J lost 7 bases. DNA for the CDR3: TGTGCCAGTACCCACCGCGGGGGGAATGAGCAGTTCTTC. Protein sequence: CASTHRGGNEQFF.

CDR3 DNA sequence: TGTGCCAGAAGCTTGTCAGGGGAGAACACCGGGGAGCTGTTTTTT. The encoded protein is CARSLSGENTGELFF. This chain joins TRBV5-3 and TRBJ2-2; a weak D match, TRBD1 (6 bases). TRBV5-3 is an open reading frame whose function is uncertain. The CDR3 extends over 15 amino acids. V shed 1 base and J shed 1 base, with 8 bases lying between them.

The table lists this clone with a few counts. V usage is TRBV5-1 and J usage is TRBJ2-7, with D possibly matching TRBD2 (6 bases). Germline loops: CDR1 SGHRS, CDR2 YFSETQ. Trimming took off 0 bases at V and 3 bases at J, with 13 bases between the two ends. The CDR3 runs 15 residues. CDR3 in DNA: TGCGCCAGCAGCTTGGAAAGGACTACCTTCTACGAGCAGTACTTC. Its protein is CASSLERTTFYEQYF.

The chain employs TRBV28 and TRBJ1-3, with D unresolved. CDR1 MDHEN and CDR2 SYDVKM come from the germline V gene. CDR3 length: 14 residues. Trimming took off 2 bases at V and 4 bases at J, with 9 bases between the two ends. The CDR3 here is CASSLRGGGNTIYF. The CDR3 DNA follows: TGTGCCAGCAGTTTACGGGGAGGCGGAAACACCATATATTTT. Supplemented by reference TRBV28 and TRBJ1-3, the full variable domain reads DVKVTQSSRYLVKRTGEKVFLECVQDMDHENMFWYRQDPGLGLRLIYFSYDVKMKEKGDIPEGYSVSREKKERFSLILESASTNQTSMYLCASSLRGGGNTIYFGEGSWLTVV.

The chain employs TRBV5-1 and TRBJ2-5, with unresolved D. Trimming took off 4 bases at V and 5 bases at J, with 9 bases between the two ends. The CDR3 runs to 12 residues. CDR1 SGHRS and CDR2 YFSETQ come from the germline V gene. CDR3 residues: CASSPALETQYF. CDR3 bases: TGCGCCAGCAGCCCAGCGCTGGAGACCCAGTACTTC.

Of note for this clone: The same CDR3 can be traced to other DNA sequences in this sample. Here the CDR3 DNA reads TGTGCCAGCAGCTTAGATCCACTTAGAGGAGAGACCCAGTACTTC. It yields the protein CASSLDPLRGETQYF. The chain combines TRBV11-3 with TRBJ2-5; D ambiguous. This CDR3 is 15 amino acids long. The V end was cut by 0 bases, the J end by 4 bases, with 12 bases between. CDR1 is SGHNT, CDR2 YENEEA, per germline.

V gene TRBV6-1 combines with J gene TRBJ1-5; TRBD1 matches 8 bases. The CDR3 loop spans 13 amino acids. In germline, CDR1 is MNHNS, CDR2 SASEGT. Unmatched junction bases numbered 4, after V lost 6 bases and J lost 6 bases. CDR3: CASSPGGGQPQHF. For the CDR3, the DNA is TGTGCCAGCAGCCCAGGGGGCGGTCAGCCCCAGCATTTT.

The chain has TRBV6-1 and TRBJ1-5; no clear D. V lost 6 bases to trimming and J lost 4 bases, with 13 bases between them. Germline values: CDR1 MNHNS, CDR2 SASEGT. This CDR3 has 14 amino acids. The CDR3 nucleotides are TGTGCCAGCAGAAATCTCCAACAAAATCAGCCCCAGCATTTT. Protein: CASRNLQQNQPQHF.

Points on this clone: In the same sample, other DNA sequences code for this CDR3. This chain links TRBV27 with TRBJ1-1; D is ambiguous. Trimming took 2 bases from V and 4 from J, leaving 8 bases between them. Germline V gene sequence: CDR1 MNHEY, CDR2 SMNVEV (reference sequence). The CDR3 runs 13 residues. The CDR3: CASSLGRGTEAFF. The DNA for the CDR3 is TGTGCCAGCAGTTTAGGCCGGGGCACTGAAGCTTTCTTT.

The rearrangement joins TRBV11-2 to TRBJ1-1; D perhaps matches TRBD1 (5 bases). From germline, CDR1 is SGHAT and CDR2 FQNNGV. This CDR3 region has 15 residues. The V gene lost 1 base and the J gene lost 5 bases, with 14 bases spanning the gap. DNA for the CDR3: TGTGCCAGCAGCTTAGTTAGGGCAGGGAAGACTGAAGCTTTCTTT. Translated: CASSLVRAGKTEAFF.

CDR3 sequence (DNA): TGTGCCAGCAGAGAGACAGTATCCCTGAACACTGAAGCTTTCTTT. This translates into CASRETVSLNTEAFF. V gene TRBV6-5 combines with J gene TRBJ1-1; D is perhaps TRBD1 (5 bases). V lost 6 bases and J 0 bases, leaving 14 bases between the germline ends. The germline gives CDR1 MNHEY, CDR2 SVGAGI. The CDR3 runs to 15 residues.

CDR3 DNA sequence: TGTGCCAGCAGCTTCGAATCCAGGGGGCCCTACGAGCAGTACTTC. Amino acids: CASSFESRGPYEQYF. The V and J genes are TRBV7-8 and TRBJ2-7, with 8 bases lining up with TRBD1. J lost 2 bases, V lost 3 bases, and 6 bases had no gene match. The V gene's germline CDR1 is SGHVS and CDR2 FQNEAQ. The CDR3 spans 15 residues.

The V gene is TRBV7-6, the J gene TRBJ2-1, with 12 bases that match TRBD2. Losses at the gene ends were 4 bases for V and 4 bases for J; bases not matched to a gene: 11. Germline CDR1 is SGHVS and CDR2 is FNYEAQ. The CDR3 length is 18 residues. CDR3 sequence reads: CASSWQGTSGFPYNEQFF. In DNA form, the CDR3 reads TGTGCCAGCAGCTGGCAGGGGACTAGCGGGTTCCCTTACAATGAGCAGTTCTTC.

The chain links TRBV6-5 to TRBJ1-1, with D hard to call. V gave up 6 bases and J gave up 11 bases, with 19 bases separating them. Germline CDR1 and CDR2: MNHEY and SVGAGI. This CDR3 has 13 residues. CDR3 sequence reads: CASSRRAGSGAFF. The CDR3 DNA is TGTGCCAGCAGCCGAAGGGCGGGCTCCGGGGCTTTCTTT.

In this sample, this clone turned up a few times. The chain couples TRBV6-5 to TRBJ1-1, with a possible D match to TRBD1 (5 bases). The CDR3 extends over 13 amino acids. The V end lost 5 bases, the J end lost 10 bases, and 17 bases lay between the germline ends. CDR1 is MNHEY and CDR2 is SVGAGI in the germline V gene. In DNA form, the CDR3 reads TGTGCCAGCAGTAAGGGACTTTCCTTAGGAGCTTTCTTT. Protein: CASSKGLSLGAFF.

The rearrangement links TRBV19 to TRBJ2-1, with D uncertain. With 3 bases removed from V and 7 bases from J, the gap between germline ends came to 10 bases. The germline CDR1 and CDR2 sequences are LNHDA and SQIVND (reference sequence). CDR3 length equals 13 residues. The CDR3 spells CASSIALPNEQFF. The CDR3, as DNA: TGTGCCAGTAGTATCGCACTCCCTAATGAGCAGTTCTTC.

This clone has a single count. The CDR3 is CAWISFRGLSTEAFF. The DNA of the CDR3 is TGTGCCTGGATTTCATTTAGGGGTTTAAGCACTGAAGCTTTCTTT. V gene TRBV30 combines with J gene TRBJ1-1; tentative D call: TRBD1 (5 bases). V was trimmed by 4 bases and J by 4 bases, leaving 19 bases between them. CDR3 size: 15 residues. Germline-derived CDR1 and CDR2 are GTSNPN and SVGIG (reference sequence).

This clone has only a few counts. The chain employs TRBV29-1 and TRBJ1-1; TRBD1 matches at 9 bases. There are 13 residues in the CDR3. Germline CDR1 SQVTM, CDR2 ANQGSEA. The ends lost 2 bases at V and 4 bases at J; junction bases unmatched: 2. CDR3 in amino acids: CSVETQGATEAFF. CDR3 in DNA: TGCAGCGTTGAAACACAGGGGGCCACTGAAGCTTTCTTT.

This chain joins TRBV5-5 and TRBJ2-7; possibly TRBD2 for D (6 bases). V was trimmed by 4 bases and J by 0 bases, leaving 14 bases between them. CDR3 length: 15 amino acids. The germline V gene has CDR1 SGHKS and CDR2 YYEKEE (reference sequence). The CDR3 here is CASSLGGFNSYEQYF. Written as DNA, the CDR3 is TGTGCCAGCAGCCTCGGGGGATTCAACTCCTACGAGCAGTACTTC.

The chain uses TRBV9 and TRBJ2-3, with 9 nucleotides matching TRBD2. Germline CDR1 reads SGDLS; CDR2 reads YYNGEE. Losses at the gene ends were 0 bases for V and 6 bases for J; bases not matched to a gene: 8. The CDR3 has 16 residues. CDR3 in amino acids: CASSVGSSGGGDTQYF. The CDR3 bases are TGTGCCAGCAGCGTAGGAAGTAGCGGGGGTGGTGATACGCAGTATTTT.

J is TRBJ1-1 and V is TRBV13; 8 bases match TRBD1. Germline loops: CDR1 PRHDT, CDR2 FYEKMQ (reference sequence). Trimming took 3 bases from V and 4 from J; bases not matched to a gene: 4. This CDR3 has 14 residues. The CDR3, as DNA: TGTGCCAGCAGCTTTGACAGGGGTCCCACTGAAGCTTTCTTT. Translation gives CASSFDRGPTEAFF.

The chain combines TRBV4-3 with TRBJ1-5; D is unresolved. CDR3 length: 13 residues. Trimming removed 0 bases at V and 6 bases at J, with 6 bases between. Germline V CDR1 and CDR2: LGHNA, YSLEER. The DNA for the CDR3 is TGCGCCAGCAGCCAAGAAATCGGTCAGCCCCAGCATTTT. The encoded protein is CASSQEIGQPQHF.

This chain links TRBV5-4 with TRBJ2-5, with 13 positions matching TRBD2. The CDR3 has 17 amino acids. Germline trimming cut 0 bases from V and 5 bases from J; bases unmatched to any gene: 7. Per the germline V gene, CDR1 is SGHNT and CDR2 is YYREEE (reference sequence). CDR3 region: CASSLGTLAGGRETQYF. CDR3 nucleotide sequence: TGTGCCAGCAGCTTGGGTACACTAGCGGGGGGGAGGGAGACCCAGTACTTC.

The V call is TRBV11-3, the J call TRBJ2-5; 12 bases match TRBD2. This CDR3 contains 14 residues. Germline lookup yields CDR1 SGHNT and CDR2 YENEEA. V was clipped by 3 bases and J by 5 bases; unmatched bases: 1. Here the CDR3 DNA reads TGTGCCAGCAGCTTGGGACTAGCGGGCGAGACCCAGTACTTC. Protein product: CASSLGLAGETQYF. Supplemented by reference TRBV11-3 and TRBJ2-5, the full variable domain reads EAGVVQSPRYKIIEKKQPVAFWCNPISGHNTLYWYLQNLGQGPELLIRYENEEAVDDSQLPKDRFSAERLKGVDSTLKIQPAELGDSAVYLCASSLGLAGETQYFGPGTRLLVL.

V usage is TRBV27 and J usage is TRBJ1-1; D gene unclear. The CDR3 extends over 18 amino acids. Germline-derived CDR1 and CDR2 are MNHEY and SMNVEV (reference sequence). The V end was cut by 2 bases, the J end by 1 base, with 20 bases between. The CDR3 sequence: CASSLGTGRRYRNTEAFF. As DNA, the CDR3 is TGTGCCAGCAGTTTAGGTACGGGGAGGCGGTACAGGAACACTGAAGCTTTCTTT.

The rearrangement joins TRBV27 to TRBJ2-5; the match to TRBD1 covers 8 bases. V was pared by 8 bases and J by 5 bases, with 13 bases of the junction left unmatched. Germline V gives CDR1 MNHEY, CDR2 SMNVEV (reference sequence). This CDR3 is 15 amino acids long. The CDR3 loop is CASANGQGHRETQYF. As DNA, the CDR3 is TGTGCCAGCGCCAACGGACAGGGACACAGGGAGACCCAGTACTTC.

The chain has TRBV19 and TRBJ1-2; perhaps TRBD1 as D (5 bases). The germline V gene has CDR1 LNHDA and CDR2 SQIVND (reference sequence). This CDR3 spans 14 amino acids. The V end lost 5 bases, the J end lost 0 bases, and 10 bases lay between the germline ends. The CDR3 DNA reads TGTGCCAGTAGTGTGGGACTAGCTAACTATGGCTACACCTTC. Amino acid sequence: CASSVGLANYGYTF.

The V and J genes are TRBV27 and TRBJ2-3; TRBD2 matches 12 bases. The germline gives CDR1 MNHEY, CDR2 SMNVEV (reference sequence). V lost 6 bases, J lost 5 bases, and 15 bases stayed unmatched. The CDR3 totals 18 residues. The CDR3 DNA sequence: TGTGCCAGCAGGAAGGGACTAGCGGGTTTGCCTTTGAGAGATACGCAGTATTTT. Its protein product is CASRKGLAGLPLRDTQYF.

The rearrangement joins TRBV10-3 to TRBJ2-2, with 8 bases that match TRBD1. The germline V gene encodes CDR1 ENHRY and CDR2 SYGVKD. The CDR3 is made up of 14 amino acids. J was trimmed by 4 bases and V by 2 bases; bases with no gene match: 0. The CDR3 loop reads CAISETGGTGELFF. The CDR3 nucleotides are TGTGCCATCAGTGAGACAGGGGGCACCGGGGAGCTGTTTTTT.